The clone carrying this TCR beta chain has a handful of counts. This sample was included in a study of blood T cells in healthy people across ages. Across the whole study: About one barcoded beta molecule per two T cells was the capture yield of template switching.

V was cut by 3 bases and J by 2 bases, with 10 bases left in between. This CDR3 contains 14 residues. CDR1 and CDR2 (germline): LNHDA, SQIVND (reference sequence). A second roughly 6 to 12 cycle PCR used barcoded and J-beta primers. Each cDNA molecule was tagged by a template-switch adaptor with 12 random nucleotides. TCRdb ran MiXCR on the 5' RACE reads and lists one entry per CDR3 protein. Counted here are around 1,800,000 distinct CDR3 sequences, roughly two fifths occurring once; the ten biggest clones make up more than 20%. Ranging in age from about 6 to 100, the donors were healthy Caucasian individuals from Russia.

Sequenced material: blood. The chain couples TRBV19 to TRBJ1-2; D gene uncertain. The clonotype originates from a human donor in good health. This CDR3 is CASSMTVTNYGYTF. DNA of the CDR3: TGTGCCAGTAGTATGACCGTCACAAACTATGGCTACACCTTC.